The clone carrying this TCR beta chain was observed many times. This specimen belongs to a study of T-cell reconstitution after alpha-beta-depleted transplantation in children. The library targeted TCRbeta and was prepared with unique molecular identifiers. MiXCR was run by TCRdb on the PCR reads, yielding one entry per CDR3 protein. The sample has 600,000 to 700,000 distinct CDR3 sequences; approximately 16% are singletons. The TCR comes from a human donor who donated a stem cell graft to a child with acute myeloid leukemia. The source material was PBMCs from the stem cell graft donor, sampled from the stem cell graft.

In DNA form, the CDR3 reads TGTGCCACCAGTGATACCCGGGACAGGGCCAATGAGCAGTTCTTC. Protein: CATSDTRDRANEQFF. The V gene is TRBV24-1, the J gene TRBJ2-1, with TRBD1 matching 9 bases. Per the germline V gene, CDR1 is KGHDR and CDR2 is SFDVKD. The CDR3 extends over 15 amino acids. V was pared by 3 bases and J by 6 bases, with 5 bases of the junction left unmatched.